This T cell receptor (beta chain) was obtained from a study of cytomegalovirus exposure and HLA in healthy donors. Primers for the PCR totalled 60 Vbeta and 13 Jbeta. The repertoire was sequenced with immunoSEQ multiplex PCR; TCRdb's copy has only in-frame clones and lacks some. The table lists about 190,000 clones, 85% to 90% of them singletons. With 3 bases clipped from V and 6 bases from J, the junction kept 2 bases outside the gene matches. CDR1 ENHRY and CDR2 SYGVKD come from the germline V gene. CDR3 length equals 13 residues. The clonotype was recovered from a man younger than 45 in good health and CMV-seronegative. Sequenced: PBMCs. The chain employs TRBV10-3 and TRBJ1-1, with TRBD1 matching 9 bases. The CDR3 nucleotides read TGTGCCATCAGTGAATGGACAGGGGCTGAAGCTTTCTTT. Amino acids: CAISEWTGAEAFF.